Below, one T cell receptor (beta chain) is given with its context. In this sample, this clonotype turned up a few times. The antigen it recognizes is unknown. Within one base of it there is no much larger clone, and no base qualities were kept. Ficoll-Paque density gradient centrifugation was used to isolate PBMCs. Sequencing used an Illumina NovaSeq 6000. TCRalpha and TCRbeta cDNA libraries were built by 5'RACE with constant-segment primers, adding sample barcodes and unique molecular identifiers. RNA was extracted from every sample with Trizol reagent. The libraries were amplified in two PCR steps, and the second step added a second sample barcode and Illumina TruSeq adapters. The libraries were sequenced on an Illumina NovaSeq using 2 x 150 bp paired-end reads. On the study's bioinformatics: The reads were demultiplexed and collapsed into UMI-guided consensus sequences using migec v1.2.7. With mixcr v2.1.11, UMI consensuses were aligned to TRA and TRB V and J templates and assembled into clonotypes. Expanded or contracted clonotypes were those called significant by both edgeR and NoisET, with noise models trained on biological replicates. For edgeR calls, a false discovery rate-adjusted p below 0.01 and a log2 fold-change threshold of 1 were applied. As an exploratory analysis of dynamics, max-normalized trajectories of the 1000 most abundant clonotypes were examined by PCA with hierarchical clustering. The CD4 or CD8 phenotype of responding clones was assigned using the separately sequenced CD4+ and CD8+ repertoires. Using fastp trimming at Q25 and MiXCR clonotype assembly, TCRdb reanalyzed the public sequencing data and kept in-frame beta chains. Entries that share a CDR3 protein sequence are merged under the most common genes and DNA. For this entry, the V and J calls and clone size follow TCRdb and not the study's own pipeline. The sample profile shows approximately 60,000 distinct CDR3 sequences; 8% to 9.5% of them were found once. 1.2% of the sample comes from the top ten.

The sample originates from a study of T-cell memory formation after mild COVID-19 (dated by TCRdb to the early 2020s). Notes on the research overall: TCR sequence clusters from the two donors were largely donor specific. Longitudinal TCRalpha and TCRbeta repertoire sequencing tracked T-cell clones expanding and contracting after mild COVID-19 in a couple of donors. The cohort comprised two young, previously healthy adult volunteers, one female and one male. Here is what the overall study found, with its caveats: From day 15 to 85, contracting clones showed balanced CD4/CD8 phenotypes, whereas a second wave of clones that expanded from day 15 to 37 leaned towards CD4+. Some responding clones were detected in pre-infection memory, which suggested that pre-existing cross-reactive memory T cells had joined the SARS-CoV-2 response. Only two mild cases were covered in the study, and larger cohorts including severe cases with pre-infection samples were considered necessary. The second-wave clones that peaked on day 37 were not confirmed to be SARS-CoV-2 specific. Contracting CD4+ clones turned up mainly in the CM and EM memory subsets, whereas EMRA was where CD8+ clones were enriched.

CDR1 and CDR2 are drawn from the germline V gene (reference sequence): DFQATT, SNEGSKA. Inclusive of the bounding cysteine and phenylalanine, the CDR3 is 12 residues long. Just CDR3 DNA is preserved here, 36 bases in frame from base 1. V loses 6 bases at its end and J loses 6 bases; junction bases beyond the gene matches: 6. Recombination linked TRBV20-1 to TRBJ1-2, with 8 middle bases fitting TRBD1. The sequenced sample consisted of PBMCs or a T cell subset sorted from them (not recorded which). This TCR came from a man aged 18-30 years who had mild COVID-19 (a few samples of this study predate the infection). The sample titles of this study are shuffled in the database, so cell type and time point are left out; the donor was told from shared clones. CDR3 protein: CSARDRYHGYTF. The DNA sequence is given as TGCAGTGCCCGGGACAGGTACCATGGCTACACCTTC.